The TCR beta chain described here comes from a study of blood T cell repertoires in COVID-19. Of note for this clone: Other DNA sequences in this sample translate to the same CDR3.

V was cut by 2 bases and J by 6 bases, with 8 bases left in between. Per germline, CDR1 DFQATT and CDR2 SNEGSKA (reference sequence). This CDR3 has 11 residues. Original methodology: The authors estimated nucleated cell counts from reference gene primer amplification. Sequenced by immunoSEQ multiplex PCR; TCRdb stores in-frame clones only, minus some. V, J and clone size derive from that table, while D and trimming were established from the DNA sequence. The table shows 150,000 to 180,000 clones, with about 90% occurring only once. Sequencing input: peripheral blood. The TCR originated in a man between 45 and 60 years old with acute or convalescent COVID-19. The rearrangement links TRBV20-1 to TRBJ2-7, with a tentative D call TRBD2 (6 bases). CDR3 amino acids: CSARSGFEQYV. As DNA, the CDR3 is TGCAGTGCTAGAAGCGGGTTCGAGCAGTACGTC.